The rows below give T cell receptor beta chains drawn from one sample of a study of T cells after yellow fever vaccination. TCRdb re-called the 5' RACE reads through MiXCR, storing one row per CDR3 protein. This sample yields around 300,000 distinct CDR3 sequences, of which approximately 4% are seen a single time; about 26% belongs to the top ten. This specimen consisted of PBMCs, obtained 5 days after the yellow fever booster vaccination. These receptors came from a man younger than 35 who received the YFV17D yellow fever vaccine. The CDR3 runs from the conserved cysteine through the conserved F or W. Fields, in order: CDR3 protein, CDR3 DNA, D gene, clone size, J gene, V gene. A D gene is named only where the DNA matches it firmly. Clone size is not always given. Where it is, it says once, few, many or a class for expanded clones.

CDR3 protein: CASSLNGRGSPLHF; CDR3 DNA: TGTGCCAGCAGTTTAAACGGGCGGGGCTCACCCCTCCACTTT; D gene: .; clone size: few; J gene: TRBJ1-6; V gene: TRBV12-3/TRBV12-4
CDR3 protein: CASSSGQREGETQYF; CDR3 DNA: TGTGCCAGCAGCTCGGGACAGCGCGAAGGGGAGACCCAGTACTTC; D gene: TRBD1; clone size: many; J gene: TRBJ2-5; V gene: TRBV5-8
CDR3 protein: CASSQARQNSNQPQHF; CDR3 DNA: TGCGCCAGCAGCCAAGCCCGACAGAATAGCAATCAGCCCCAGCATTTT; D gene: .; clone size: .; J gene: TRBJ1-5; V gene: TRBV4-3
CDR3 protein: CASSPPGQGYTF; CDR3 DNA: TGCGCCAGCAGCCCGCCCGGGCAGGGCTACACCTTC; D gene: .; clone size: many; J gene: TRBJ1-2; V gene: TRBV5-1
CDR3 protein: CASSQGPVAFF; CDR3 DNA: TGTGCCAGCAGCCAAGGCCCTGTAGCTTTCTTT; D gene: .; clone size: few; J gene: TRBJ1-1; V gene: TRBV12-3/TRBV12-4
CDR3 protein: CASSQGLSSGNTIYF; CDR3 DNA: TGCGCCAGCAGCCAGGGTCTGAGCTCTGGAAACACCATATATTTT; D gene: .; clone size: .; J gene: TRBJ1-3; V gene: TRBV4-1
CDR3 protein: CASSLNQGDQETQYF; CDR3 DNA: TGTGCCAGCAGTTTAAATCAGGGGGACCAAGAGACCCAGTACTTC; D gene: TRBD1; clone size: .; J gene: TRBJ2-5; V gene: TRBV6-1
CDR3 protein: CASSPGLAGSGETQYF; CDR3 DNA: TGCGCCAGCAGCCCTGGACTAGCGGGGTCAGGAGAGACCCAGTACTTC; D gene: TRBD2; clone size: few; J gene: TRBJ2-5; V gene: TRBV5-1
CDR3 protein: CASSEVSGFSTF; CDR3 DNA: TGTGCCAGCAGTGAAGTGTCCGGGTTTTCGACCTTC; D gene: .; clone size: few; J gene: TRBJ1-2; V gene: TRBV6-1
CDR3 protein: CASSLGHQGGYTF; CDR3 DNA: TGTGCCAGCAGCCTGGGACACCAAGGGGGCTACACCTTC; D gene: .; clone size: .; J gene: TRBJ1-2; V gene: TRBV12-3/TRBV12-4
CDR3 protein: CASSPGGYTGELFF; CDR3 DNA: TGTGCCAGCAGCCCAGGGGGCTACACCGGGGAGCTGTTTTTT; D gene: TRBD1; clone size: many; J gene: TRBJ2-2; V gene: TRBV7-8
CDR3 protein: CASSDGSLAKNIQYF; CDR3 DNA: TGTGCCAGCAGCGATGGCAGTTTAGCCAAAAACATTCAGTACTTC; D gene: .; clone size: many; J gene: TRBJ2-4; V gene: TRBV9
CDR3 protein: CASSLGGGSGYTF; CDR3 DNA: TGTGCCAGCAGTTTGGGGGGGGGCTCTGGCTACACCTTC; D gene: .; clone size: few; J gene: TRBJ1-2; V gene: TRBV27
CDR3 protein: CAINPETGATGELFF; CDR3 DNA: TGTGCCATCAATCCCGAGACTGGGGCCACCGGGGAGCTGTTTTTT; D gene: .; clone size: few; J gene: TRBJ2-2; V gene: TRBV10-3
CDR3 protein: CASSPQGWVRGYTF; CDR3 DNA: TGTGCCAGCAGTCCACAGGGTTGGGTCCGCGGCTACACCTTC; D gene: .; clone size: .; J gene: TRBJ1-2; V gene: TRBV12-3/TRBV12-4
CDR3 protein: CSANQRDTQYF; CDR3 DNA: TGCAGTGCTAACCAGCGAGATACGCAGTATTTT; D gene: .; clone size: few; J gene: TRBJ2-3; V gene: TRBV20-1
CDR3 protein: CVSIKMAGFTDTQYF; CDR3 DNA: TGTGTCAGCATCAAAATGGCGGGTTTCACAGATACGCAGTATTTT; D gene: .; clone size: many; J gene: TRBJ2-3; V gene: TRBV7-2
CDR3 protein: CASSISEQHEKLFF; CDR3 DNA: TGTGCCAGCAGTATCTCAGAGCAGCATGAAAAACTGTTTTTT; D gene: .; clone size: few; J gene: TRBJ1-4; V gene: TRBV6-5
CDR3 protein: CASSRVSADTQYF; CDR3 DNA: TGTGCCAGCAGTCGCGTGTCGGCAGATACGCAGTATTTT; D gene: .; clone size: many; J gene: TRBJ2-3; V gene: TRBV5-4
CDR3 protein: CASSWGPAGRNYNEQFF; CDR3 DNA: TGTGCCAGCAGTTGGGGACCCGCGGGGAGGAACTACAATGAGCAGTTCTTC; D gene: .; clone size: .; J gene: TRBJ2-1; V gene: TRBV12-3/TRBV12-4
CDR3 protein: CASSWAASSYNEQFF; CDR3 DNA: TGTGCCAGCAGTTGGGCGGCGAGCTCCTACAATGAGCAGTTCTTC; D gene: .; clone size: many; J gene: TRBJ2-1; V gene: TRBV12-3/TRBV12-4
CDR3 protein: CASSKRQGPYNEQFF; CDR3 DNA: TGTGCCAGCAGTAAACGACAGGGCCCCTACAATGAGCAGTTCTTC; D gene: TRBD1; clone size: few; J gene: TRBJ2-1; V gene: TRBV6-2/TRBV6-3
CDR3 protein: CASRWGYEQFF; CDR3 DNA: TGTGCCAGCAGATGGGGCTATGAGCAGTTCTTC; D gene: .; clone size: many; J gene: TRBJ2-1; V gene: TRBV5-6
CDR3 protein: CASSVRRTSSEEQFF; CDR3 DNA: TGCGCCAGCAGCGTCCGGAGGACTAGCTCCGAGGAGCAGTTCTTC; D gene: TRBD2; clone size: .; J gene: TRBJ2-1; V gene: TRBV4-1
CDR3 protein: CATSERDGTEAFF; CDR3 DNA: TGTGCCACCAGTGAAAGGGATGGCACTGAAGCTTTCTTT; D gene: .; clone size: .; J gene: TRBJ1-1; V gene: TRBV24-1
CDR3 protein: CASSSRTGLGETQYF; CDR3 DNA: TGTGCCAGCAGTTCCAGGACAGGGCTAGGAGAGACCCAGTACTTC; D gene: TRBD1; clone size: many; J gene: TRBJ2-5; V gene: TRBV7-9
CDR3 protein: CASSSRTSGVDTQYF; CDR3 DNA: TGTGCCAGCAGTTCCAGGACTAGCGGTGTGGATACGCAGTATTTT; D gene: TRBD2; clone size: .; J gene: TRBJ2-3; V gene: TRBV6-6
CDR3 protein: CASRAGTPSYNEQFF; CDR3 DNA: TGCGCCAGCAGGGCCGGGACTCCCTCCTACAATGAGCAGTTCTTC; D gene: .; clone size: .; J gene: TRBJ2-1; V gene: TRBV4-1
CDR3 protein: CASSVPGLRGGGYTF; CDR3 DNA: TGTGCCAGCAGCGTCCCGGGTCTAAGAGGGGGTGGCTACACCTTC; D gene: .; clone size: .; J gene: TRBJ1-2; V gene: TRBV9
CDR3 protein: CSVGGTHLETQYF; CDR3 DNA: TGCAGCGTGGGGGGGACACATTTAGAGACCCAGTACTTC; D gene: .; clone size: few; J gene: TRBJ2-5; V gene: TRBV29-1
CDR3 protein: CASSRGRGRNEQFF; CDR3 DNA: TGTGCCAGCAGCAGGGGAAGGGGGCGGAATGAGCAGTTCTTC; D gene: TRBD1; clone size: .; J gene: TRBJ2-1; V gene: TRBV7-2
CDR3 protein: CSARKALGRGNTIYF; CDR3 DNA: TGCAGTGCTAGAAAGGCACTCGGTCGTGGAAACACCATATATTTT; D gene: .; clone size: .; J gene: TRBJ1-3; V gene: TRBV20-1
CDR3 protein: CASSLHAQPQHF; CDR3 DNA: TGTGCCAGCAGCTTACATGCTCAGCCCCAGCATTTT; D gene: .; clone size: few; J gene: TRBJ1-5; V gene: TRBV7-8
CDR3 protein: CASSLRPASGQPQHF; CDR3 DNA: TGTGCCAGCAGTTTGCGGCCAGCCTCGGGTCAGCCCCAGCATTTT; D gene: .; clone size: .; J gene: TRBJ1-5; V gene: TRBV12-3/TRBV12-4
CDR3 protein: CASGGGGGANVLTF; CDR3 DNA: TGTGCCAGCGGAGGTGGGGGAGGGGCCAACGTCCTGACTTTC; D gene: .; clone size: .; J gene: TRBJ2-6; V gene: TRBV25-1
CDR3 protein: CASSPIPQGLNQPQHF; CDR3 DNA: TGTGCCAGCAGCCCCATCCCGCAGGGGCTCAATCAGCCCCAGCATTTT; D gene: .; clone size: few; J gene: TRBJ1-5; V gene: TRBV6-5
CDR3 protein: CASRPGQGTLREPQHF; CDR3 DNA: TGTGCCAGTAGACCGGGACAGGGGACTTTAAGGGAGCCCCAGCATTTT; D gene: TRBD1; clone size: .; J gene: TRBJ1-5; V gene: TRBV19
CDR3 protein: CASMPGGPTGELFF; CDR3 DNA: TGTGCCAGCATGCCGGGGGGGCCCACCGGGGAGCTGTTTTTT; D gene: TRBD2; clone size: many; J gene: TRBJ2-2; V gene: TRBV9
CDR3 protein: CASSSGIGGAETQYF; CDR3 DNA: TGCGCCAGCAGCTCTGGCATTGGGGGCGCAGAGACCCAGTACTTC; D gene: .; clone size: many; J gene: TRBJ2-5; V gene: TRBV5-1
CDR3 protein: CSASFPPKLAKWTGELFF; CDR3 DNA: TGCAGTGCTAGCTTTCCCCCTAAACTAGCGAAATGGACCGGGGAGCTGTTTTTT; D gene: TRBD2; clone size: few; J gene: TRBJ2-2; V gene: TRBV20-1
CDR3 protein: CASSPIVGTDTQYF; CDR3 DNA: TGTGCCAGCAGCCCTATAGTGGGGACAGATACGCAGTATTTT; D gene: .; clone size: many; J gene: TRBJ2-3; V gene: TRBV7-2
CDR3 protein: CASSSPDRGITEAFF; CDR3 DNA: TGTGCCAGCAGCTCCCCGGACAGGGGGATTACTGAAGCTTTCTTT; D gene: TRBD1; clone size: .; J gene: TRBJ1-1; V gene: TRBV7-2
CDR3 protein: CASSTKGHPDTQYF; CDR3 DNA: TGTGCCAGCAGCACCAAAGGACATCCGGATACGCAGTATTTT; D gene: .; clone size: many; J gene: TRBJ2-3; V gene: TRBV7-2
CDR3 protein: CASSLAGNLWEEQYF; CDR3 DNA: TGCGCCAGCAGCTTGGCCGGGAATCTCTGGGAGGAGCAGTACTTC; D gene: .; clone size: .; J gene: TRBJ2-7; V gene: TRBV5-1
CDR3 protein: CSALSGHRNYGYTF; CDR3 DNA: TGCAGCGCTCTCTCCGGACACCGGAACTATGGCTACACCTTC; D gene: .; clone size: few; J gene: TRBJ1-2; V gene: TRBV29-1
CDR3 protein: CASSTSFNYGYTF; CDR3 DNA: TGTGCCAGCAGTACCAGCTTTAACTATGGCTACACCTTC; D gene: .; clone size: few; J gene: TRBJ1-2; V gene: TRBV6-5
CDR3 protein: CASSISHYNEQFF; CDR3 DNA: TGTGCCAGTAGTATCAGTCACTACAATGAGCAGTTCTTC; D gene: .; clone size: .; J gene: TRBJ2-1; V gene: TRBV19
CDR3 protein: CASSQEGTPAGQETQYF; CDR3 DNA: TGCGCCAGCAGCCAAGAGGGGACACCAGCGGGGCAAGAGACCCAGTACTTC; D gene: .; clone size: many; J gene: TRBJ2-5; V gene: TRBV4-3
CDR3 protein: CASSFMEAKQFF; CDR3 DNA: TGTGCCAGCAGCTTCATGGAGGCAAAGCAGTTCTTC; D gene: .; clone size: few; J gene: TRBJ2-1; V gene: TRBV5-6
CDR3 protein: CASSPRSRPDTQYF; CDR3 DNA: TGTGCCAGCAGCCCCCGAAGCCGCCCAGATACGCAGTATTTT; D gene: .; clone size: many; J gene: TRBJ2-3; V gene: TRBV7-9
CDR3 protein: CAISTGGGDTQYF; CDR3 DNA: TGTGCCATCAGCACAGGGGGCGGAGATACGCAGTATTTT; D gene: TRBD1; clone size: .; J gene: TRBJ2-3; V gene: TRBV10-3
CDR3 protein: CASSLYNEQYF; CDR3 DNA: TGCGCCAGCAGCTTGTACAACGAGCAGTACTTC; D gene: .; clone size: few; J gene: TRBJ2-7; V gene: TRBV5-1
CDR3 protein: CASSTVPGTLNEQFF; CDR3 DNA: TGCGCCAGCAGCACTGTACCCGGGACCCTCAATGAGCAGTTCTTC; D gene: .; clone size: few; J gene: TRBJ2-1; V gene: TRBV5-1
CDR3 protein: CASNLGTAGNTIYF; CDR3 DNA: TGTGCCAGCAACCTCGGGACAGCCGGAAACACCATATATTTT; D gene: TRBD1; clone size: .; J gene: TRBJ1-3; V gene: TRBV12-3/TRBV12-4
CDR3 protein: CASSVVGDYGYTF; CDR3 DNA: TGTGCCAGCAGCGTAGTGGGGGACTATGGCTACACCTTC; D gene: .; clone size: .; J gene: TRBJ1-2; V gene: TRBV9
CDR3 protein: CAWSTGLSGEQYF; CDR3 DNA: TGTGCCTGGAGCACGGGACTGAGCGGGGAGCAGTACTTC; D gene: .; clone size: many; J gene: TRBJ2-7; V gene: TRBV30
CDR3 protein: CASSQEGVRQGAGEKLFF; CDR3 DNA: TGCGCCAGCAGCCAAGAAGGGGTCCGACAGGGGGCAGGTGAAAAACTGTTTTTT; D gene: TRBD1; clone size: few; J gene: TRBJ1-4; V gene: TRBV4-3